This T cell receptor beta chain emerged from a study of shared clonotypes between healthy human individuals. On sorted subsets, replicate PCRs used about 180 ng DNA, or around 30,000 T cell genomes. Only in-frame clones appear in the TCRdb table, and some are missing; sequencing was by immunoSEQ multiplex PCR. There are over 2 million clones in the sample; roughly 94% occur only once, and 1.1% lies in the top ten. The naive CD8 population came from CD45RO-negative cells selected for CCR7, without terminally differentiated effector memory CD45RA+ cells. Details on this clone: Other DNA sequences from this sample encode an identical CDR3 as well.

The CDR3 totals 12 residues. Germline lookup yields CDR1 SEHNR and CDR2 FQNEAQ (reference sequence). The V and J ends lost 2 bases and 6 bases respectively, with 6 bases between them. The rearrangement uses TRBV7-9 and TRBJ2-3; D is unclear. The TCR originated in a man in his late teens or twenties in good health. The sequenced sample consisted of naive CD8+ T cells sorted from blood. For the CDR3, the DNA is TGTGCCAGCAGCTTAATCCCCGATACGCAGTATTTT. The encoded protein is CASSLIPDTQYF.